These 4 T cell receptor beta chains originate from one sample sequenced in a study of blood T cells in healthy people across ages. PCR was performed a second time for 7 to 11 cycles using a sample-barcoded 5' primer and a J-beta primer mix. A single record per CDR3 protein comes from TCRdb applying MiXCR to the 5' RACE reads. Seen here are around 600,000 distinct CDR3 sequences, more than 45% observed once, and the top ten hold approximately 23%. The sequenced sample consisted of blood. These receptor sequences come from a man older than 75 in good health.

This clonotype was counted at least ten times. The chain uses TRBV6-5 and TRBJ1-1; D is uncertain. The CDR3 extends over 13 amino acids. V was pared by 4 bases and J by 0 bases, with 6 bases between. Germline V gene lookup returns CDR1 MNHEY and CDR2 SVGAGI. CDR3 in DNA: TGTGCCAGCAGTTTCACCGTGAACACTGAAGCTTTCTTT. This sequence encodes CASSFTVNTEAFF.

The gene calls are TRBV12-3 or TRBV12-4 and TRBJ2-2, with TRBD2 identical over 10 bases. Trimming took 6 bases from V and 3 from J; bases not matched to a gene: 4. The CDR3 has 15 amino acids. CDR3 DNA sequence: TGTGCCAGCAGCCCGAGCGGGAGGGACACCGGGGAGCTGTTTTTT. Translating it yields CASSPSGRDTGELFF.

J is TRBJ2-3 and V is TRBV20-1, with 8 bases fitting TRBD2. The CDR3 has 16 amino acids. The V gene end was trimmed by 0 bases and the J gene end by 4 bases; junction bases not matched to a gene: 9. Per germline, CDR1 DFQATT and CDR2 SNEGSKA (reference sequence). This chain's CDR3 is CSARDPAGGGADTQYF. The DNA for the CDR3 is TGCAGTGCTAGAGATCCGGCGGGAGGCGGCGCAGATACGCAGTATTTT.

This clonotype was seen only a few times. This rearrangement joins TRBV29-1 to TRBJ2-2, with 8 bases fitting TRBD2. V lost 8 bases to trimming and J lost 7 bases; unmatched junction nucleotides: 9. CDR1 SQVTM and CDR2 ANQGSEA come from the germline V gene. This CDR3 region has 13 residues. The CDR3 region has the DNA TGCAGCTTTCGCGGGACTAGTAACGGGGAGCTGTTTTTT. The encoded protein is CSFRGTSNGELFF.